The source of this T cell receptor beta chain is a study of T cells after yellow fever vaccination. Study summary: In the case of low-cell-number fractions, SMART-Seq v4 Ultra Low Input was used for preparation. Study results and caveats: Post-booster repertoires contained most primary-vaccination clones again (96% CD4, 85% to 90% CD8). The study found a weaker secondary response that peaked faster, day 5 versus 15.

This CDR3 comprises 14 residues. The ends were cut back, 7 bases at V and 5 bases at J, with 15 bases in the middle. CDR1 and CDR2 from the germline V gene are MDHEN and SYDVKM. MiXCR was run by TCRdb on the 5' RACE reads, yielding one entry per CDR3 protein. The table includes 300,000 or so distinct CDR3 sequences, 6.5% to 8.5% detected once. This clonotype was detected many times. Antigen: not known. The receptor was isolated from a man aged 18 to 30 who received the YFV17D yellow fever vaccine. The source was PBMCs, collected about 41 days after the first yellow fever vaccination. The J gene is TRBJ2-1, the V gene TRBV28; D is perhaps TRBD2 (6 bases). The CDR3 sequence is CASIHGGRHNEQFF. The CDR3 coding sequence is TGTGCCAGCATCCATGGAGGGCGGCACAATGAGCAGTTCTTC.